The present T cell receptor beta chain was sequenced within a study of synovial regulatory T cells in juvenile arthritis. In the study overall: Three patients were therapy-naive; five or six received methotrexate alone. Study-level findings and limits: Blood Treg cells that were inflammation-associated showed lower TCR diversity than other blood Treg cells. iaTreg cells shared more CDR3 sequences with synovial Tregs than other blood Tregs did. iaTreg TCR repertoires were largely private across patients and partially overlapped synovial Teff and blood CPL.

The iaTreg subset was defined as HLA-DR+ Treg cells. The germline V gene has CDR1 LNHNV and CDR2 YYDKDF (reference sequence). This CDR3 contains 17 residues. No DNA has been recorded. With respect to this clone: Its antigen remains unknown.

TCRdb's table, derived via immunoSEQ multiplex PCR, lists solely in-frame clones and lacks some. The table for this sample gives 9,700 or so clones. The receptor's source is a donor aged 2 to 35 with juvenile idiopathic arthritis. Input material: Treg cells from blood. As for subset: HLA-DR+ inflammation-associated blood Treg cells. The chain couples TRBV15 to TRBJ2-3; TCRdb designates TRBD2, a call that cannot be tested without DNA. The CDR3 spells CATSRDQAGTSTDTQYF.